This TCR beta chain stems from a study of Ad26.COV2.S vaccination and SARS-CoV-2 variants. TCRdb's copy holds only in-frame clones and misses some; the assay was immunoSEQ multiplex PCR. The table shows some 340,000 clones, with around 81% occurring only once. Treatment in this sample: about 20 received Ad26.COV2.S at low or high dose, single or two shots; roughly 5 received placebo; per-sample allocation not given. Day 63 after the first vaccine or placebo injection was the time point for sampling. The source of this sequence is a person aged 18-65 years who received the Ad26.COV2.S COVID-19 vaccine or a placebo. Specimen: peripheral blood, collected in a trial of Ad26.COV2.S vaccine versus placebo.

The CDR3 sequence is CASVRTGSNEKLFF. Here the CDR3 DNA reads TGTGCTTCCGTACGGACAGGGTCTAATGAAAAACTGTTTTTT. V gene TRBV30 combines with J gene TRBJ1-4, with TRBD1 identical over 8 bases. From germline, CDR1 is GTSNPN and CDR2 SVGIG (reference sequence). This CDR3 is built from 14 residues.